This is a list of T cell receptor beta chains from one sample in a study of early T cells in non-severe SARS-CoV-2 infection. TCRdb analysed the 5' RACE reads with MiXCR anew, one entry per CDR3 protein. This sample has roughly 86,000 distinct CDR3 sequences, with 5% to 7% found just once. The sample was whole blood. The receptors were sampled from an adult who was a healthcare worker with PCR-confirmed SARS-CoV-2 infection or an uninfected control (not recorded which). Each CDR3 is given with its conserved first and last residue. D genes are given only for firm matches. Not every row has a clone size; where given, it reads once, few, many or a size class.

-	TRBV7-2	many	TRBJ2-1	TGTGCCAGCAGCCCACAGAGTGAGCAGTTCTTC	CASSPQSEQFF
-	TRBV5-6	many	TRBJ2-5	TGTGCCAGCACCCCCGTGCTGGGCGGACTTCAAGAGACCCAGTACTTC	CASTPVLGGLQETQYF
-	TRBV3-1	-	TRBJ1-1	TGTGCCAGCAGCCCTCACAGGATGAACACTGAAGCTTTCTTT	CASSPHRMNTEAFF
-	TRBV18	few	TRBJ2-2	TGTGCCAGCTCATCGGGTACCCACACCGGGGAGCTGTTTTTT	CASSSGTHTGELFF
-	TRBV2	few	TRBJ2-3	TGTGCCAGCAGTGCCTCTCCTAGCATCACGCAGTATTTT	CASSASPSITQYF
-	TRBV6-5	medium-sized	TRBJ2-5	TGTGCCAGCAGCTCCAGCTCGGACGAGGGAGAGACCCAGTACTTC	CASSSSSDEGETQYF
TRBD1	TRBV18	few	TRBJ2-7	TGTGCCAGCTCACCAGCTCACGGGACAGAACACTACGAGCAGTACTTC	CASSPAHGTEHYEQYF
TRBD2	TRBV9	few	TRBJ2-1	TGTGCCAGCAGCGCCCCGGGACTAGCGGGATACAATGAGCAGTTCTTC	CASSAPGLAGYNEQFF
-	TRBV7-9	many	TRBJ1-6	TGTGCCAGCAGCGTGGGGGTGGGAGAGAATTCACCCCTCCACTTT	CASSVGVGENSPLHF
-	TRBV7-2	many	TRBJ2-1	TGTGCCAGCAGCTTAGCGGGACCGATAAGACGCAATGAGCAGTTCTTC	CASSLAGPIRRNEQFF
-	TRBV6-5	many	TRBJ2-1	TGTGCCAGCAGTCCTTGGAGCCCCTACAATGAGCAGTTCTTC	CASSPWSPYNEQFF
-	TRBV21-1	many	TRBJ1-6	TGTGCCAGCAGCAAAGTCTCCCACGTGAGCTCCTATAATTCACCCCTCCACTTT	CASSKVSHVSSYNSPLHF
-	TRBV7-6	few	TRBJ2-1	TGTGCCAGCAGCTTGCAGACAGAGCAGTTCTTC	CASSLQTEQFF
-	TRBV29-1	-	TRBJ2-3	TGCAGCGTTGGAGGGGACAACACAGATACGCAGTATTTT	CSVGGDNTDTQYF
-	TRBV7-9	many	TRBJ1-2	TGTGCCAGCAGCGAGGGGGACGACCCCTATGGCTACACCTTC	CASSEGDDPYGYTF
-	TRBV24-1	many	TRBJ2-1	TGTGCCACCAGTGACTCTGACAGTTCTGCGGCCTACAATGAGCAGTTCTTC	CATSDSDSSAAYNEQFF
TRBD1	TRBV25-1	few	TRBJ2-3	TGTGCCAGCAGTGAAGTGGGGACAGCGACAGATACGCAGTATTTT	CASSEVGTATDTQYF
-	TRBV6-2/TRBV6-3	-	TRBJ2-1	TGTGCCAGCAGGGAACAGGGAGGGACGCGCAATGAGCAGTTCTTC	CASREQGGTRNEQFF
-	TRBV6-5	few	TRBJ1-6	TGTGCCAGCAGTTACTCGCGGCAGAACGATTCACCCCTCCACTTT	CASSYSRQNDSPLHF
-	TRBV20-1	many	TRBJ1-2	TGCAGTGCTAGAGTCGGGTTGCGGTTTGGCTACACCTTC	CSARVGLRFGYTF
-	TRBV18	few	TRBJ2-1	TGTGCCAGCTCACCATTGGGGGGGCGAACCTCCTACAATGAGCAGTTCTTC	CASSPLGGRTSYNEQFF
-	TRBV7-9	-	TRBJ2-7	TGTGCCAGCAGCTTACCAAACTCCTACGAGCAGTACTTC	CASSLPNSYEQYF
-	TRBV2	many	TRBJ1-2	TGTGCCAGCAGTGTCGGCACAAACTATGGCTACACCTTC	CASSVGTNYGYTF
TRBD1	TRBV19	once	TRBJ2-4	TGTGCCAGAAGTATAGGGGACAGGGGAGCGGTGCACATTCAGTACTTC	CARSIGDRGAVHIQYF
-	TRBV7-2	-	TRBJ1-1	TGTGCCAGCAGCCATATCTGGGGGCCGGGGACTGAAGCTTTCTTT	CASSHIWGPGTEAFF
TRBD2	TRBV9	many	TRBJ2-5	TGTGCCAGCAGCGTAACGGGAGGGACTCAAGAGACCCAGTACTTC	CASSVTGGTQETQYF
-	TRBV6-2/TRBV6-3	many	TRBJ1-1	TGTGCCAGCAGTTACTCGACAGAAGCTTTCTTT	CASSYSTEAFF
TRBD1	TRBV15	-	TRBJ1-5	TGTGCCACCAGCAGAGTTACAGGGGGGCAGCCCCAGCATTTT	CATSRVTGGQPQHF
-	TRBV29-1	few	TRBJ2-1	TGCAGCGTCGCCGAGGGGACGGAGAATGAGCAGTTCTTC	CSVAEGTENEQFF
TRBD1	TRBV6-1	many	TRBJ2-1	TGTGCCAGCAATTCCAAGACAGGGGGCCTTCGCGGCTATGAGCAGTTCTTC	CASNSKTGGLRGYEQFF
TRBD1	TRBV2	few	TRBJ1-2	TGTGCCAGCAGTGTTCGGGGACAGGGAGCCTATGGCTACACCTTC	CASSVRGQGAYGYTF
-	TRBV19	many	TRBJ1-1	TGTGCCACAGTTGATGAGAGATTTTCCGATGGGACTGAAGCTTTCTTT	CATVDERFSDGTEAFF
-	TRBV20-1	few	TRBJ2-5	TGCAGTGCCACTGGACGGGGCGAGACCCAGTACTTC	CSATGRGETQYF
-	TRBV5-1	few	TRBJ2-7	TGCGCCAGCAGCTTGTTTGCCGACTACGAGCAGTACTTC	CASSLFADYEQYF
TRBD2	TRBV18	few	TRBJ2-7	TGTGCCAGCTCAGGCGGACTAGCGGGAACCTACGAGCAGTACTTC	CASSGGLAGTYEQYF
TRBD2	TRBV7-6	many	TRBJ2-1	TGTGCCAGCAGCTTAACTAGCGGATTGTACAATGAGCAGTTCTTC	CASSLTSGLYNEQFF